Given below is one TCR beta chain in context. Other DNA sequences in this specimen translate into the identical CDR3. The CDR3 extends over 13 amino acids. Germline V gene lookup returns CDR1 SGHRS and CDR2 YFSETQ. V shed 0 bases and J shed 2 bases, with 3 bases lying between them. TCRdb's copy holds only in-frame clones and misses some; the assay was immunoSEQ multiplex PCR. Of about 170,000 clones detected, around four fifths appear once; the ten largest clones hold 2.8%. The data stem from a study of blood T cell repertoires in COVID-19. Sequenced sample: peripheral blood. This receptor was taken from a man aged 65-85 years with acute or convalescent COVID-19. The genes are TRBV5-1 and TRBJ1-5; D not resolved. The chain's CDR3 is CASSLAGNQPQHF. In DNA form, the CDR3 reads TGCGCCAGCAGCTTGGCCGGCAATCAGCCCCAGCATTTT.